One and the same sample provided the 21 T cell receptor beta chains below, sequenced in a study of blood T cell repertoires in COVID-19. Here immunoSEQ multiplex PCR was the method, and the copy in TCRdb shows in-frame clones only, minus some. The sample has tens of thousands of clones, about 91% seen once. Sequencing was carried out using peripheral blood. These receptors were taken from a woman in her forties or fifties with active COVID-19.

The V call is TRBV19, the J call TRBJ2-3; 7 bases are shared with TRBD1. The CDR3 contains 13 residues. Germline CDR1 reads LNHDA; CDR2 reads SQIVND (reference sequence). The trim removed 8 bases at V and 1 base at J, leaving 3 bases unmatched. In DNA form, the CDR3 reads TGTGCCAGTCACAGGGGAGGCACAGATACGCAGTATTTT. This gives the protein CASHRGGTDTQYF.

CDR3 nucleotide sequence: TGTGCCAGCAGTGAACCAACCTATTCACGGGAGCAGTACTTC. The encoded protein is CASSEPTYSREQYF. V is TRBV2 and J is TRBJ2-7; D gene uncertain. Between the trimmed V and J ends, which lost 2 bases and 7 bases, there was a span of 15 bases. The CDR3 totals 14 residues. Germline CDR1 is SNHLY and CDR2 is FYNNEI.

V usage is TRBV29-1 and J usage is TRBJ2-2; possible D gene TRBD1, 6 bases. The CDR3 spans 13 residues. The V end lost 7 bases, the J end lost 0 bases, and 9 bases lay between the germline ends. Germline assignment: CDR1 SQVTM and CDR2 ANQGSEA. The CDR3 region is CSGGHTNTGELFF. CDR3 nucleotides: TGCAGCGGGGGACACACGAACACCGGGGAGCTGTTTTTT.

V is TRBV24-1 and J is TRBJ2-5; D is uncertain. The CDR3 loop spans 12 amino acids. Trimming took 5 bases from V and 5 from J, leaving 8 bases between them. In germline, CDR1 is KGHDR, CDR2 SFDVKD. CDR3: CATSGMSETQYF. CDR3 DNA: TGTGCCACCAGTGGTATGAGTGAGACCCAGTACTTC.

The chain couples TRBV14 to TRBJ2-1, with TRBD2 matching over 12 bases. J lost 5 bases, V lost 3 bases, and 2 bases had no gene match. There are 15 residues in the CDR3. Germline V gene sequence: CDR1 SGHDN, CDR2 FVKESK. The CDR3 DNA is TGTGCCAGCAGCCATGGACTAGCGGGGCACAATGAGCAGTTCTTC. Protein: CASSHGLAGHNEQFF.

The rearrangement joins TRBV27 to TRBJ1-1; D possibly corresponds to TRBD1 (6 bases). The CDR3 is 14 amino acids. V lost 3 bases and J 5 bases, leaving 13 bases between the germline ends. From germline, CDR1 is MNHEY and CDR2 SMNVEV (reference sequence). DNA for the CDR3: TGTGCCAGCAGTTTTCCGGACAGTTTAACTGAAGCTTTCTTT. It codes for CASSFPDSLTEAFF.

This rearrangement joins TRBV30 to TRBJ2-2; TRBD2 matches at 12 bases. In germline, CDR1 is GTSNPN, CDR2 SVGIG (reference sequence). Germline trimming cut 3 bases from V and 7 bases from J; bases unmatched to any gene: 6. This CDR3 contains 15 residues. The CDR3 protein is CAWRASGRAFGELFF. The DNA of the CDR3 is TGTGCCTGGAGGGCTAGCGGGAGGGCCTTCGGGGAGCTGTTTTTT.

This sequence joins TRBV19 and TRBJ2-5; TRBD1 matches 11 bases. Germline V gives CDR1 LNHDA, CDR2 SQIVND (reference sequence). This CDR3 is built from 14 residues. The V segment lost 5 bases and the J segment 2 bases; nucleotides outside the gene matches: 1. In nucleotides, the CDR3 is TGTGCCAGTAGTCGGGACAGGGGGCAAGAGACCCAGTACTTC. It translates to CASSRDRGQETQYF.

The V gene is TRBV2, the J gene TRBJ2-1; TRBD2 agrees at 12 bases. Germline V gene sequence: CDR1 SNHLY, CDR2 FYNNEI. V dropped 1 base and J dropped 10; count of bases not matched to a gene: 5. The CDR3 sequence is 15 residues long. CDR3 residues: CASSEGLAGVREQFF. The CDR3 DNA is TGTGCCAGCAGTGAAGGACTAGCGGGAGTACGGGAGCAGTTCTTC.

The chain uses TRBV7-9 and TRBJ2-3; D gene uncertain. The CDR3 is made up of 14 amino acids. V was shortened by 6 bases and J by 1 base, with 11 bases between the two germline ends. Germline CDR1 and CDR2: SEHNR and FQNEAQ (reference sequence). The CDR3 DNA is TGTGCCAGCAGTCCGGGTCGGGGCACAGATACGCAGTATTTT. Its translation is CASSPGRGTDTQYF.

The chain is built from TRBV11-2 and TRBJ2-7; 12 nucleotides line up with TRBD2. This CDR3 is 14 amino acids long. CDR1 is SGHAT, CDR2 FQNNGV, per germline. With V trimmed by 7 bases and J by 3 bases, 4 bases remained unmatched. The CDR3 sequence: CASKTSGRSYEQYF. As DNA, the CDR3 is TGTGCCAGCAAGACTAGCGGGAGAAGCTACGAGCAGTACTTC.

The chain employs TRBV5-1 and TRBJ2-2; 11 bases agree with TRBD1. There are 18 residues in the CDR3. Germline V gives CDR1 SGHRS, CDR2 YFSETQ. The V gene end was trimmed by 4 bases and the J gene end by 0 bases; junction bases not matched to a gene: 8. DNA for the CDR3: TGCGCCAGCAGCCCGTGGACAGGGGGCCGTACGAACACCGGGGAGCTGTTTTTT. Translating it yields CASSPWTGGRTNTGELFF.

The chain combines TRBV10-3 with TRBJ1-2; TRBD1 matches at 9 bases. In germline, CDR1 is ENHRY, CDR2 SYGVKD. Unmatched junction bases numbered 7, after V lost 4 bases and J lost 4 bases. The CDR3 has 15 residues. The CDR3 sequence: CAISVRTGVGYGYTF. CDR3 DNA sequence: TGTGCCATCAGTGTACGGACAGGGGTGGGCTATGGCTACACCTTC.

This clone has a handful of counts. The V and J genes are TRBV28 and TRBJ1-5; 9 bases map to TRBD1. V lost 6 bases to trimming and J lost 3 bases; unmatched junction nucleotides: 6. From germline, CDR1 is MDHEN and CDR2 SYDVKM. CDR3 length: 15 residues. This chain's CDR3 is CASRYTGGVNQPQHF. In nucleotides, the CDR3 is TGTGCCAGCAGGTATACAGGGGGCGTCAATCAGCCCCAGCATTTT.

The V gene is TRBV12-5, the J gene TRBJ2-2, with 9 bases aligning to TRBD2. V lost 1 base to trimming and J lost 7 bases; unmatched junction nucleotides: 16. Germline V gives CDR1 LGHNT, CDR2 FRNRAP. CDR3 length equals 19 residues. CDR3 nucleotides: TGTGCTAGTGGTTTGGACCGTCGAGGGCTAGCGGGAAGGGGCGGGGAGCTGTTTTTT. Translation: CASGLDRRGLAGRGGELFF.

This clone was picked up one time. In DNA form, the CDR3 reads TGTGCCAGCAGTTACCGGGACAGGGGTTCACCCCTCCACTTT. Residues: CASSYRDRGSPLHF. This chain links TRBV27 with TRBJ1-6; 10 bases line up with TRBD1. Looked up from germline, CDR1 is MNHEY and CDR2 is SMNVEV (reference sequence). The J segment lost 9 bases and the V segment lost 4 bases, leaving 3 bases of the junction unmatched. CDR3 length: 14 amino acids.

The CDR3 sequence: CASSPRAWARDTEAFF. The CDR3 coding sequence is TGCGCCAGCAGCCCAAGGGCGTGGGCGAGGGACACTGAAGCTTTCTTT. J is TRBJ1-1 and V is TRBV4-1; D gene ambiguous. Trimming took off 4 bases at V and 3 bases at J, with 18 bases between the two ends. CDR1 and CDR2 from the germline V gene are MGHRA and YSYEKL. This CDR3 is built from 16 residues.

This sequence joins TRBV6-5 and TRBJ2-3; D possibly corresponds to TRBD1 (5 bases). CDR1 MNHEY and CDR2 SVGAGI come from the germline V gene. Trimming pared 0 bases from V and 9 bases from J, leaving 7 bases between. The CDR3 consists of 12 residues. CDR3 sequence (DNA): TGTGCCAGCAGTTACTCCAGGGCCACGCAGTATTTT. It encodes CASSYSRATQYF.

This clone was detected once. V is TRBV7-8 and J is TRBJ1-3, with TRBD1 as a possible D gene (5 bases). The germline CDR1 and CDR2 sequences are SGHVS and FQNEAQ. Trimming stripped 3 bases from V and 4 bases from J, with 13 bases between. The CDR3 is made up of 15 amino acids. Written as DNA, the CDR3 is TGTGCCAGCAGCTTTGCGGCGGGACGAGGAAACACCATATATTTT. This sequence encodes CASSFAAGRGNTIYF.

The chain links TRBV28 to TRBJ2-2, with TRBD1 as a possible D gene (5 bases). Germline loops: CDR1 MDHEN, CDR2 SYDVKM. Trimming stripped 7 bases from V and 2 bases from J, with 14 bases between. The length of the CDR3 is 15 residues. Written as DNA, the CDR3 is TGTGCCAGCACCTTGGAACAGGTCAACACCGGGGAGCTGTTTTTT. Translating it yields CASTLEQVNTGELFF.

The V call is TRBV3-1 (or the pseudogene TRBV3-2), the J call TRBJ2-7; D is possibly TRBD1 (6 bases). Trimming removed 6 bases from V and 1 base from J, with 19 bases in between. Germline V CDR1 and CDR2: LGHDT, YNNKEL (reference sequence). This CDR3 comprises 16 residues. As DNA, the CDR3 is TGTGCCAGCAGTCCCCCAACCGGACAGAGATCCTACGAGCAGTACTTC. As protein: CASSPPTGQRSYEQYF.